This is a list of T cell receptor beta chains from one sample in a study of T-cell reconstitution after alpha-beta-depleted transplantation in children. TCRdb reprocessed the PCR reads via MiXCR and lists one record per CDR3 protein. The sample has a few hundred thousand distinct CDR3 sequences, around 27% seen once. Here the sequenced sample was PBMCs, taken before TCRalphabeta/CD19-depleted stem cell transplant. The receptors were sampled from a boy under two years old with Wiskott-Aldrich syndrome, due to receive a stem cell transplant. Each CDR3 is given with its conserved first and last residue. The order of the fields is V gene, J gene, D gene, clone size, CDR3 protein, CDR3 DNA. D genes are given only for firm matches. Clone size is shown for a subset of rows, as once, few, many or a class of expanded clone.

V: TRBV24-1; J: TRBJ2-1; D: NA; size: few; CDR3: CATSDGAGEQFF; DNA: TGTGCCACCAGTGACGGCGCAGGGGAGCAGTTCTTC
V: TRBV5-1; J: TRBJ1-1; D: NA; size: NA; CDR3: CASSLEAVNTESFF; DNA: TGCGCCAGCAGCTTGGAGGCAGTGAACACTGAATCTTTCTTT
V: TRBV11-2; J: TRBJ2-3; D: NA; size: NA; CDR3: CASSLKSGVTQYF; DNA: TGTGCCAGCAGCTTAAAAAGTGGAGTTACGCAGTATTTT
V: TRBV12-3/TRBV12-4; J: TRBJ2-3; D: NA; size: NA; CDR3: CASSPQGRGDTQYF; DNA: TGTGCCAGCAGCCCACAGGGACGCGGAGATACGCAGTATTTT
V: TRBV5-5; J: TRBJ2-5; D: NA; size: few; CDR3: CASSLSPVQETQYF; DNA: TGTGCCAGCAGCTTGTCTCCAGTTCAAGAGACCCAGTACTTC
V: TRBV3-1; J: TRBJ1-5; D: NA; size: NA; CDR3: CASSHIGQPQHF; DNA: TGTGCCAGCAGCCATATAGGACAGCCCCAGCATTTT
V: TRBV29-1; J: TRBJ1-2; D: TRBD1; size: few; CDR3: CSFVPGQGGYTF; DNA: TGCAGCTTTGTACCGGGACAGGGTGGCTACACCTTC
V: TRBV20-1; J: TRBJ1-4; D: NA; size: few; CDR3: CSASRDEKLFF; DNA: TGCAGTGCTAGCAGGGATGAAAAACTGTTTTTT
V: TRBV18; J: TRBJ2-1; D: TRBD2; size: NA; CDR3: CASSTGTRGYNEQFF; DNA: TGTGCCAGCTCAACCGGGACTAGGGGCTACAATGAGCAGTTCTTC
V: TRBV14; J: TRBJ2-7; D: TRBD2; size: NA; CDR3: CASSQTGLAGLHEQYF; DNA: TGTGCCAGCAGCCAAACCGGTCTAGCGGGATTGCACGAGCAGTACTTC
V: TRBV5-1; J: TRBJ2-7; D: NA; size: few; CDR3: CASSYTTHRDYEQYF; DNA: TGCGCCAGCAGCTATACTACCCACCGTGACTACGAGCAGTACTTC
V: TRBV2; J: TRBJ1-2; D: TRBD1; size: few; CDR3: CASRRQGALNGYTF; DNA: TGTGCCAGTAGAAGACAGGGGGCGCTGAATGGCTACACCTTC
V: TRBV7-9; J: TRBJ2-7; D: NA; size: few; CDR3: CASSLGGGLGYEQYF; DNA: TGTGCCAGCAGCTTAGGAGGGGGACTCGGCTACGAGCAGTACTTC
V: TRBV4-1; J: TRBJ1-1; D: NA; size: few; CDR3: CASSQAYSNTEAFF; DNA: TGCGCCAGCAGCCAAGCATACTCGAACACTGAAGCTTTCTTT
V: TRBV11-3; J: TRBJ2-1; D: NA; size: once; CDR3: CASSLVGDYNEQFF; DNA: TGTGCCAGCAGCTTAGTAGGAGACTATAATGAGCAGTTCTTC
V: TRBV10-3; J: TRBJ2-7; D: NA; size: NA; CDR3: CAISGQLGRYAEQYF; DNA: TGTGCCATCAGTGGGCAACTAGGGCGGTACGCCGAGCAGTACTTC
V: TRBV5-5; J: TRBJ2-7; D: NA; size: NA; CDR3: CASSLIGGVGIYEQYF; DNA: TGTGCCAGCAGCTTGATCGGGGGAGTGGGTATCTACGAGCAGTACTTC
V: TRBV5-1; J: TRBJ2-1; D: TRBD1; size: few; CDR3: CASSLLGQGSYNEQFF; DNA: TGCGCCAGCAGCCTACTCGGACAGGGGTCCTACAATGAGCAGTTCTTC
V: TRBV7-2; J: TRBJ2-1; D: TRBD2; size: few; CDR3: CASSFGSGRTYNEQFF; DNA: TGTGCCAGCAGCTTCGGGAGCGGGAGGACCTACAATGAGCAGTTCTTC
V: TRBV9; J: TRBJ2-7; D: TRBD2; size: NA; CDR3: CASSTGAGGTYEQYF; DNA: TGTGCCAGCAGCACGGGGGCGGGAGGGACCTACGAGCAGTACTTC
V: TRBV24-1; J: TRBJ1-1; D: NA; size: few; CDR3: CATRKNTEAFF; DNA: TGTGCCACCCGGAAGAACACTGAAGCTTTCTTT
V: TRBV10-3; J: TRBJ2-7; D: NA; size: few; CDR3: CATLSSYEQYF; DNA: TGTGCCACTCTGAGCAGCTACGAGCAGTACTTC
V: TRBV5-1; J: TRBJ2-1; D: TRBD2; size: NA; CDR3: CASSFRLAGADEQFF; DNA: TGCGCCAGCAGCTTTAGACTAGCGGGAGCTGATGAGCAGTTCTTC
V: TRBV6-1; J: TRBJ2-3; D: TRBD1; size: NA; CDR3: CASSQGARDTQYF; DNA: TGTGCCAGCAGCCAGGGGGCGAGAGATACGCAGTATTTT
V: TRBV7-8; J: TRBJ1-3; D: NA; size: few; CDR3: CASSLRPGIGNTIYF; DNA: TGTGCCAGCAGCTTAAGGCCCGGAATTGGAAACACCATATATTTT
V: TRBV5-1; J: TRBJ2-5; D: NA; size: NA; CDR3: CASTGNQETQYF; DNA: TGCGCCAGCACAGGGAATCAAGAGACCCAGTACTTC
V: TRBV5-1; J: TRBJ1-1; D: TRBD1; size: NA; CDR3: CASSLAGGTGTEAFF; DNA: TGCGCCAGCAGCTTGGCCGGGGGGACAGGGACTGAAGCTTTCTTT
V: TRBV10-3; J: TRBJ2-1; D: TRBD2; size: NA; CDR3: CATGGAVDNEQFF; DNA: TGTGCCACCGGGGGGGCAGTCGACAATGAGCAGTTCTTC
V: TRBV5-1; J: TRBJ2-1; D: NA; size: NA; CDR3: CASSRAEGNEQFF; DNA: TGCGCCAGCAGTCGGGCCGAGGGCAATGAGCAGTTCTTC
V: TRBV3-1; J: TRBJ2-2; D: NA; size: few; CDR3: CASSPTTRTGELFF; DNA: TGTGCCAGCAGCCCGACGACTAGAACCGGGGAGCTGTTTTTT
V: TRBV28; J: TRBJ2-7; D: TRBD2; size: few; CDR3: CASSLLAGGSEQYF; DNA: TGTGCCAGCAGTTTGCTAGCGGGAGGGTCCGAGCAGTACTTC
V: TRBV7-9; J: TRBJ2-1; D: NA; size: NA; CDR3: CASSLNGRVAYNEQFF; DNA: TGTGCCAGCAGCTTAAACGGGAGAGTAGCCTACAATGAGCAGTTCTTC
V: TRBV5-1; J: TRBJ2-1; D: TRBD2; size: few; CDR3: CASSLVGTSGSDEQFF; DNA: TGCGCCAGCAGCTTGGTTGGGACTAGCGGGAGCGATGAGCAGTTCTTC
V: TRBV30; J: TRBJ1-3; D: NA; size: NA; CDR3: CAWSPTWTVRRTIYF; DNA: TGTGCCTGGAGTCCCACCTGGACCGTTCGGCGCACCATATATTTT
V: TRBV6-1; J: TRBJ2-5; D: TRBD2; size: once; CDR3: CASSENRAPSGRVQETQYF; DNA: TGTGCCAGCAGTGAGAATCGGGCCCCTAGCGGGAGAGTCCAAGAGACCCAGTACTTC
V: TRBV20-1; J: TRBJ2-5; D: TRBD2; size: few; CDR3: CSASVGGETQYF; DNA: TGCAGTGCTAGTGTCGGGGGGGAGACCCAGTACTTC
V: TRBV6-5; J: TRBJ2-5; D: TRBD2; size: NA; CDR3: CASSYGSRRGLAGIETQYF; DNA: TGTGCCAGCAGTTACGGTTCTAGGCGGGGACTAGCGGGAATAGAGACCCAGTACTTC
V: TRBV10-2; J: TRBJ2-7; D: NA; size: few; CDR3: CASSEGYYEQYF; DNA: TGCGCCAGCAGTGAGGGATACTACGAGCAGTACTTC
V: TRBV5-1; J: TRBJ2-3; D: NA; size: NA; CDR3: CASSLGTTVTDTQYF; DNA: TGCGCCAGCAGCTTGGGCACAACGGTCACAGATACGCAGTATTTT